This TCR beta chain was found in a study of CD8 T cells in ankylosing spondylitis. Germline V gives CDR1 SGHRS, CDR2 YFSETQ. CDR3 length: 12 amino acids. V lost 4 bases to trimming and J lost 15 bases, with 17 bases between them. This clonotype was seen just once. Quantitative 5'-RACE with molecular barcodes produced the TCR beta libraries. A single record per CDR3 protein comes from TCRdb applying MiXCR to the 5' RACE reads. The data hold tens of thousands of distinct CDR3 sequences, with roughly 9.6% observed a single time. The receptor's source is a male donor with ankylosing spondylitis or in good health (not recorded which). J is TRBJ2-1 and V is TRBV5-1; no reliable D call. Input material: blood, either unsorted or a sorted T cell fraction (not recorded which). The CDR3 nucleotides read TGCGCCAGCAGCCCGTCAGGTAGTTTGTTGTTCTTC. As protein: CASSPSGSLLFF. The variable domain in full, with the rest retrieved from reference TRBV5-1 and TRBJ2-1, is KAGVTQTPRYLIKTRGQQVTLSCSPISGHRSVSWYQQTPGQGLQFLFEYFSETQRNKGNFPGRFSGRQFSNSRSEMNVSTLELGDSALYLCASSPSGSLLFFGPGTRLTVL.